This T cell receptor (beta chain) originates from a study of blood T cell repertoires in COVID-19. Whole-study context: PBMCs, B-cell-depleted T cells, or T cells were the source of the cDNA or gDNA that made up the material.

Recruitment covered some 25 US areas and drew participants whose ages spanned about 18 to 100 years. In the source study's methods: Amplification from reference gene primers served as the basis for estimated nucleated cell counts. Sequencing used immunoSEQ multiplex PCR; TCRdb keeps in-frame clones, though not all of them. The V and J calls and clone size were taken over from that table, and D and trimming were inferred from the DNA. Among under 200,000 clones, about 89% were seen once, and the ten largest hold around 0.77%. In germline, CDR1 is KGHSH, CDR2 LQKENI. Trimming pared 5 bases from V and 1 base from J, leaving 7 bases between. The CDR3 is made up of 13 amino acids.

This chain connects TRBV18 to TRBJ2-3; TRBD2 is a possible D gene (6 bases). This receptor was identified in a woman in her late teens or twenties who had recovered from COVID-19. Sequenced sample: PBMCs or T cells enriched from blood (not recorded which). The CDR3 nucleotides read TGTGCCAGCTCATCTAGCGGCACAGATACGCAGTATTTT. Translated: CASSSSGTDTQYF.